The 20 T cell receptor beta chains in this list originate from one sample, sequenced in a study of PD-1 blockade in mismatch repair-deficient tumors. Generated by immunoSEQ multiplex PCR, the TCRdb table keeps only in-frame clones and is missing some. This repertoire shows around 110,000 clones, around 80% found once; its top ten account for around 4.7%. The specimen was peripheral blood, collected 60 weeks after starting pembrolizumab. These TCRs come from an adult with mismatch repair-deficient cancer.

CDR3 loop: CASSQVRGPVTTEAFF. CDR3 in DNA: TGTGCCAGCAGCCAAGTTCGCGGGCCCGTAACGACTGAAGCTTTCTTT. The rearrangement links TRBV14 to TRBJ1-1; D ambiguous. Trimming stripped 1 base from V and 5 bases from J, with 17 bases between. Germline V gene data show CDR1 as SGHDN and CDR2 as FVKESK. The CDR3 extends over 16 amino acids.

The chain carries TRBV6-1 and TRBJ2-5, with D perhaps matching TRBD1 or TRBD2 (5 bases each). V lost 4 bases, J lost 6 bases, and 12 bases lay in between. The V gene's germline CDR1 is MNHNS and CDR2 SASEGT. The CDR3 covers 13 residues. CDR3 coding DNA: TGTGCCAGCAGTGCTAAGGGGACGCAGACCCAGTACTTC. Protein: CASSAKGTQTQYF.

The rearrangement uses TRBV6-1 and TRBJ2-3; 13 bases align to TRBD2. The V segment lost 1 base and the J segment 4 bases; nucleotides outside the gene matches: 11. Germline V lookup: CDR1 MNHNS, CDR2 SASEGT. There are 19 residues in the CDR3. The CDR3 DNA reads as TGTGCCAGCAGTGAAGAGGGACTAGCGGGACGGGGCCGCGCAGATACGCAGTATTTT. Protein product: CASSEEGLAGRGRADTQYF.

This clone was seen more than once but under ten times. The CDR3 loop is CASSFNLRADTQYF. The CDR3 coding sequence is TGTGCCAGCAGCTTTAACCTTCGGGCAGATACGCAGTATTTT. The chain is built from TRBV7-9 and TRBJ2-3, with D unclear. The CDR3 spans 14 residues. V lost 3 bases and J lost 4, with 11 bases in between. Germline V gene lookup returns CDR1 SEHNR and CDR2 FQNEAQ (reference sequence). Full variable domain (remainder filled in from reference TRBV7-9 and TRBJ2-3): DTGVSQNPRHKITKRGQNVTFRCDPISEHNRLYWYRQTLGQGPEFLTYFQNEAQLEKSRLLSDRFSAERPKGSFSTLEIQRTEQGDSAMYLCASSFNLRADTQYFGPGTRLTVL.

The gene calls are TRBV28 and TRBJ1-2, with D unclear. Between the trimmed V and J ends, which lost 1 base and 5 bases, there was a span of 14 bases. The V gene's germline CDR1 is MDHEN and CDR2 SYDVKM. The CDR3 totals 15 residues. The CDR3 region is CASSLSPPQRYGYTF. DNA for the CDR3: TGTGCCAGCAGTTTATCCCCTCCGCAGAGGTATGGCTACACCTTC.

This sequence joins TRBV19 and TRBJ2-1; no clear D gene. The V and J ends lost 3 bases and 2 bases respectively, with 5 bases between them. The CDR3 loop spans 13 amino acids. The germline V gene has CDR1 LNHDA and CDR2 SQIVND (reference sequence). The CDR3 protein is CASSISPYNEQFF. CDR3 coding DNA: TGTGCCAGTAGTATTAGTCCCTACAATGAGCAGTTCTTC.

The V gene is TRBV10-3, the J gene TRBJ2-2; unclear D gene. The CDR3 has 14 amino acids. Germline V gene data show CDR1 as ENHRY and CDR2 as SYGVKD. Deletions cut 0 bases from V and 3 bases from J, with 5 bases between. The CDR3 sequence is CAISESRDTGELFF. CDR3 nucleotide sequence: TGTGCCATCAGTGAGTCGAGAGACACCGGGGAGCTGTTTTTT.

This chain links TRBV19 with TRBJ2-7; D is possibly TRBD1 (6 bases). Trimming removed 1 base at V and 1 base at J, with 11 bases between. Per germline, CDR1 LNHDA and CDR2 SQIVND (reference sequence). The CDR3 runs 15 residues. Written as DNA, the CDR3 is TGTGCCAGTAGTATAGGGGGGCTTCCTTCCTACGAGCAGTACTTC. Residues: CASSIGGLPSYEQYF.

The chain links TRBV29-1 to TRBJ1-2, with 9 bases that match TRBD1. Germline loops: CDR1 SQVTM, CDR2 ANQGSEA. V trimming: 7 bases; J trimming: 6 bases; junction bases outside the gene matches: 9. The CDR3 length is 13 residues. As DNA, the CDR3 is TGCAGCGGTCGGGACAGGGAGGATCATGGCTACACCTTC. The encoded protein is CSGRDREDHGYTF.

V gene TRBV5-1 combines with J gene TRBJ2-7, with 7 bases identical to TRBD1. This CDR3 comprises 13 residues. V shed 3 bases, J shed 4 bases, and the junction held 4 bases outside the gene matches. From germline, CDR1 is SGHRS and CDR2 YFSETQ. The CDR3 protein is CASSYRQGYEQYF. DNA for the CDR3: TGCGCCAGCAGCTATAGACAGGGTTACGAGCAGTACTTC.

The rearrangement joins TRBV7-9 to TRBJ2-7; 10 nucleotides align to TRBD2. V shed 4 bases, J shed 0 bases, and the junction held 9 bases outside the gene matches. CDR3 size: 17 residues. CDR1 and CDR2 (germline): SEHNR, FQNEAQ (reference sequence). The DNA of the CDR3 is TGTGCCAGCAGCTCATCTGGCTCTAGCGGGAGCTCCTACGAGCAGTACTTC. This codes for CASSSSGSSGSSYEQYF.

The rearrangement uses TRBV5-4 and TRBJ2-2; weak D call: TRBD1 (6 bases). The CDR3 has 15 residues. CDR1 is SGHNT and CDR2 is YYREEE in the germline V gene (reference sequence). Trimming stripped 4 bases from V and 2 bases from J, with 12 bases between. CDR3 coding DNA: TGTGCCAGCAGCCAGGGGCGGGCAAACACCGGGGAGCTGTTTTTT. Its translation is CASSQGRANTGELFF.

DNA for the CDR3: TGTGCCAGCAACGACGACAGGGTCTTTGGAAACACCATATATTTT. Translation gives CASNDDRVFGNTIYF. This chain links TRBV25-1 with TRBJ1-3, with 7 bases aligning to TRBD1. The junction had 9 bases not matched to a gene; V was cut back by 7 bases and J by 3 bases. Germline assignment: CDR1 MGHDK and CDR2 SYGVNS. The CDR3 length is 15 residues. Supplemented by reference TRBV25-1 and TRBJ1-3, the full variable domain reads EADIYQTPRYLVIGTGKKITLECSQTMGHDKMYWYQQDPGMELHLIHYSYGVNSTEKGDLSSESTVSRIRTEHFPLTLESARPSHTSQYLCASNDDRVFGNTIYFGEGSWLTVV.

This chain uses TRBV2 with TRBJ1-1; 7 nucleotides align to TRBD1. Germline loops: CDR1 SNHLY, CDR2 FYNNEI. After removal of 6 bases from V and 1 base from J, the junction contained 5 bases not matched to a gene. The CDR3 spans 14 residues. CDR3 sequence (DNA): TGTGCCAGCAGACAGGGGCCCTCGAACACTGAAGCTTTCTTT. Encoded protein: CASRQGPSNTEAFF. Based on the CDR3 plus reference TRBV2 and TRBJ1-1, the full variable domain is EPEVTQTPSHQVTQMGQEVILRCVPISNHLYFYWYRQILGQKVEFLVSFYNNEISEKSEIFDDQFSVERPDGSNFTLKIRSTKLEDSAMYFCASRQGPSNTEAFFGQGTRLTVV.

The V and J genes are TRBV11-3 and TRBJ1-1; 11 nucleotides align to TRBD1. V lost 0 bases, J lost 3 bases, and 3 bases stayed unmatched. Looked up from germline, CDR1 is SGHNT and CDR2 is YENEEA. This CDR3 contains 16 residues. In DNA, the CDR3 is TGTGCCAGCAGCTTAGATTTGGGACAGGGGGACACTGAAGCTTTCTTT. This encodes CASSLDLGQGDTEAFF.

This clone was seen just once. The V and J genes are TRBV5-4 and TRBJ2-2; no clear D. CDR1 SGHNT and CDR2 YYREEE come from the germline V gene (reference sequence). The CDR3 has 12 residues. V lost 1 base to trimming and J lost 6 bases, with 4 bases between them. This CDR3 reads CASSLFPGELFF. The CDR3 DNA reads TGTGCCAGCAGCTTGTTTCCCGGGGAGCTGTTTTTT.

V is TRBV5-6 and J is TRBJ2-2; 8 bases agree with TRBD2. The V gene end was trimmed by 5 bases and the J gene end by 0 bases; junction bases not matched to a gene: 6. The germline gives CDR1 SGHDT, CDR2 YYEEEE. The CDR3 contains 16 residues. DNA of the CDR3: TGTGCCAGCAGGCAGTTAGCGGGACCGAACACCGGGGAGCTGTTTTTT. Amino acids: CASRQLAGPNTGELFF.

The chain combines TRBV6-1 with TRBJ2-7; D is undetermined. Trimming left V 7 bases short and J 0 bases short, with 10 bases between. This CDR3 comprises 13 residues. CDR1 and CDR2 (germline): MNHNS, SASEGT. The chain's CDR3 is CASNSGFSYEQYF. CDR3 sequence (DNA): TGTGCCAGCAATTCAGGCTTCTCCTACGAGCAGTACTTC.

The V call is TRBV19, the J call TRBJ2-7, with D perhaps being TRBD1 or TRBD2 (5 bases each). Germline V gene data show CDR1 as LNHDA and CDR2 as SQIVND (reference sequence). This CDR3 comprises 15 residues. The V end was cut by 5 bases, the J end by 1 base, with 15 bases between. Here the CDR3 reads CASSLSGTSSYEQYF. Here the CDR3 DNA reads TGTGCCAGTAGTTTATCCGGGACGTCTTCCTACGAGCAGTACTTC.

The genes are TRBV5-1 and TRBJ2-7, with a weak D call TRBD1 (7 bases). The CDR3 has 15 amino acids. The ends were cut back, 6 bases at V and 1 base at J, with 17 bases in the middle. Per germline, CDR1 SGHRS and CDR2 YFSETQ. CDR3: CASTPGAGGSYEQYF. CDR3 sequence (DNA): TGCGCCAGCACCCCGGGGGCAGGGGGGTCCTACGAGCAGTACTTC.